Sequencing of this T cell receptor (beta chain) was carried out in a study of beta chain features in type 1 diabetes. Notes on this clone: Its antigen is unidentified.

V was clipped by 3 bases and J by 3 bases, with 14 bases between them. Looked up from germline, CDR1 is LGHNA and CDR2 is YSLEER. This CDR3 is 15 amino acids long. What was sequenced were expressed TCRB transcripts, since all of the isolated RNA had been reverse transcribed. Clones were read by immunoSEQ multiplex PCR, and TCRdb kept only the in-frame ones, dropping some. The table has 640,000 or so clones, around 15% seen once. Regarding the study as a whole: There was a possibility that cDNA sequencing over-represented cells with high TCR expression. Among patients with Type 1 diabetes, TCRB CDR3s were moderately but significantly shorter in every one of the four CD4+ subsets. A greater similarity of naive, central memory and Treg TCRB repertoires was seen among patients than among healthy donors.

This TCR came from a man younger than 35 with type 1 diabetes. The sample taken for sequencing was naive CD4+ T cells from blood. The rearrangement links TRBV4-3 to TRBJ1-1, with D unresolved. Written as DNA, the CDR3 is TGCGCCAGCAGCCATAGGGCAGGTGGGGACACTGAAGCTTTCTTT. It specifies CASSHRAGGDTEAFF.